This T cell receptor (beta chain) was retrieved from a study of control samples from healthy donors and cancer patients. The repertoire was sequenced with immunoSEQ multiplex PCR; TCRdb's copy has only in-frame clones and lacks some. The sample has about 410,000 clones; more than 80% are singletons. This CDR3 contains 13 residues. With 3 bases clipped from V and 3 bases from J, the junction kept 0 bases outside the gene matches. Germline values: CDR1 MDHEN, CDR2 SYDVKM. This clone was observed a single time. Within the sample, other DNA sequences also encode this same CDR3. The TCR comes from a middle-aged man with head and neck cancer. The V gene is TRBV28, the J gene TRBJ1-2; 8 bases match TRBD1. Sequencing was done on a sample of PBMCs. The CDR3 sequence: CASSLDRDYGYTF. CDR3 coding DNA: TGTGCCAGCAGTTTGGACAGGGACTATGGCTACACCTTC.